The rows below give T cell receptor beta chains drawn from one sample of a study of T cell repertoires in cytomegalovirus infection. TCRdb re-derived calls from the reads in MiXCR, one entry per CDR3 protein. This table holds about 150,000 distinct CDR3 sequences, more than 25% found once. Antigens for these TCRs are unknown. This specimen was CD8+ T cells from cultured PBMCs, taken from culture after CMV antigen stimulation. Every receptor here comes from a human donor in good health (CMV status not recorded). Some clones in this sample may be carry-over from other donors' samples. The CDR3 runs from the conserved cysteine through the conserved F or W. A D gene is named only where the DNA matches it firmly. Clone size is shown for a subset of rows, as once, few, many or a class of expanded clone.

V: TRBV7-3; D: -; J: TRBJ2-3; size: many; DNA: TGTGCCAGCAGCTTACCTGAGGGCGGGACAGATACGCAGTATTTT; CDR3: CASSLPEGGTDTQYF
V: TRBV2; D: -; J: TRBJ1-2; size: -; DNA: TGTGCCAGCCCCCACCTTGATGGCTACACCTTC; CDR3: CASPHLDGYTF
V: TRBV5-8; D: TRBD1; J: TRBJ2-5; size: -; DNA: TGTGCCAGCAGCTTGGGAACAGGGGGCGAGACCCAGTACTTC; CDR3: CASSLGTGGETQYF
V: TRBV7-2; D: -; J: TRBJ2-7; size: many; DNA: TGTGCCAGCAGCTTAAGCGGGTCCTACGAGCAGTACTTC; CDR3: CASSLSGSYEQYF
V: TRBV10-3; D: -; J: TRBJ1-2; size: -; DNA: TGTGCCATCAGTGAGTCAGTAAGGTTACTCCATGGCTACACCTTC; CDR3: CAISESVRLLHGYTF
V: TRBV14; D: -; J: TRBJ2-1; size: -; DNA: TGTGCCAGCAGCCAAGTGTACGGGGGGCTTAGAAACAATGAGCAGTTCTTC; CDR3: CASSQVYGGLRNNEQFF
V: TRBV7-9; D: -; J: TRBJ2-5; size: -; DNA: TGTGCCAGCAGCTTAGGTGGCAGTTTCCAAGAGACCCAGTACTTC; CDR3: CASSLGGSFQETQYF
V: TRBV20-1; D: TRBD1; J: TRBJ2-7; size: many; DNA: TGCAGTGCTAGAGATCCCCTACAGGGGGGACATGGGACCTACGAGCAGTACTTC; CDR3: CSARDPLQGGHGTYEQYF
V: TRBV11-2; D: -; J: TRBJ2-3; size: medium-sized; DNA: TGTGCCAGCAGCTTAGTGGTAGGGTGGGCAGATACGCAGTATTTT; CDR3: CASSLVVGWADTQYF
V: TRBV6-5; D: -; J: TRBJ2-1; size: -; DNA: TGTGCCAGCAGTTACCAGGGGCTTAACGATGAGCAGTTCTTC; CDR3: CASSYQGLNDEQFF
V: TRBV6-1; D: TRBD1; J: TRBJ1-1; size: -; DNA: TGTGCCAGCAGTGAGCGACAGGGGGCTGCTGAAGCTTTCTTT; CDR3: CASSERQGAAEAFF
V: TRBV7-8; D: TRBD1; J: TRBJ2-6; size: -; DNA: TGTGCCAGCACCGATGGGACAGGGGAGTACTCTGGGGCCAACGTCCTGACTTTC; CDR3: CASTDGTGEYSGANVLTF
V: TRBV2; D: -; J: TRBJ2-5; size: few; DNA: TGTGCCAGCAGTGAAGTCTCTGGGACCTCGGGGGAGACCCAGTACTTC; CDR3: CASSEVSGTSGETQYF
V: TRBV12-3/TRBV12-4; D: TRBD1; J: TRBJ2-2; size: few; DNA: TGTGCCAGCAGGACGGACAGGGGACGGGGTGGGGAGCTGTTTTTT; CDR3: CASRTDRGRGGELFF
V: TRBV27; D: -; J: TRBJ1-1; size: -; DNA: TGTGCCAGCAGTTTACGGGCGGGGAACACTGAAGCTTTCTTT; CDR3: CASSLRAGNTEAFF
V: TRBV7-2; D: -; J: TRBJ1-4; size: many; DNA: TGTGCCAGCAGCTTACAGGGATCGTCGGAAAAACTGTTTTTT; CDR3: CASSLQGSSEKLFF
V: TRBV12-3/TRBV12-4; D: TRBD1; J: TRBJ2-5; size: -; DNA: TGTGCCAGCAGTCGGACAGGGTCAGAGACCCAGTACTTC; CDR3: CASSRTGSETQYF
V: TRBV7-8; D: TRBD2; J: TRBJ2-1; size: few; DNA: TGTGCCAGCAGCCCCGAAAAGCCGGGACTAGAGGGTGAGCAGTTCTTC; CDR3: CASSPEKPGLEGEQFF
V: TRBV7-2; D: -; J: TRBJ1-2; size: many; DNA: TGTGCCAGCAGCTTAGCGGACAGCCTTTTCTATGGCTACACCTTC; CDR3: CASSLADSLFYGYTF
V: TRBV12-3/TRBV12-4; D: TRBD2; J: TRBJ2-7; size: many; DNA: TGTGCCAGCAGTTTAGCCCCTGGGAAGCGGGGGATCTTCTACGAGCAGTACTTC; CDR3: CASSLAPGKRGIFYEQYF
V: TRBV6-5; D: -; J: TRBJ2-2; size: -; DNA: TGTGCCAGCAGCCCGGCGGCACCCGGGGAGCTGTTTTTT; CDR3: CASSPAAPGELFF
V: TRBV13; D: TRBD1; J: TRBJ1-2; size: -; DNA: TGTGCCAGCAGCTCACCGGGACAGGGGAACGGGGTGTATGGCTACACCTTC; CDR3: CASSSPGQGNGVYGYTF
V: TRBV20-1; D: -; J: TRBJ2-5; size: -; DNA: TGCAGTGCTAAAGGGCCTTCGTACCAAGAGACCCAGTACTTC; CDR3: CSAKGPSYQETQYF
V: TRBV15; D: TRBD1; J: TRBJ2-5; size: few; DNA: TGTGCCACCAGCAGACACACAGGGGTGCAAGAGACCCAGTACTTC; CDR3: CATSRHTGVQETQYF
V: TRBV4-1; D: -; J: TRBJ2-7; size: few; DNA: TGCGCCAGCAGCCAAGTCGGGAAGGGTCCCTACGAGCAGTACTTC; CDR3: CASSQVGKGPYEQYF
V: TRBV12-3/TRBV12-4; D: TRBD1; J: TRBJ1-2; size: -; DNA: TGTGCCAGCAGTGACAGGGGTTATGGCTACACCTTC; CDR3: CASSDRGYGYTF
V: TRBV7-8; D: TRBD2; J: TRBJ2-2; size: few; DNA: TGTGCCAGCAGCTTAGGGGCCCTGGCGGGGGGACACACCGGGGAGCTGTTTTTT; CDR3: CASSLGALAGGHTGELFF
V: TRBV6-1; D: -; J: TRBJ2-2; size: few; DNA: TGTGCCAGCTCGGGGAACTCGAACACCGGGGAGCTGTTTTTT; CDR3: CASSGNSNTGELFF
V: TRBV5-5; D: -; J: TRBJ2-7; size: -; DNA: TGTGCCAGCAGCTTTCAGGGAGAGCAGTACTTC; CDR3: CASSFQGEQYF
V: TRBV12-3/TRBV12-4; D: -; J: TRBJ2-1; size: -; DNA: TGTGCCAGCACCGCTGTGGAGGGGTCCTACAATGAGCAGTTCTTC; CDR3: CASTAVEGSYNEQFF
V: TRBV5-1; D: TRBD1; J: TRBJ2-7; size: -; DNA: TGCGCCAGCAGCGAGGCCAGGGGGCACTACGAGCAGTACTTC; CDR3: CASSEARGHYEQYF
V: TRBV7-8; D: TRBD1; J: TRBJ2-7; size: many; DNA: TGTGCCAGCAGCGACGGCAGGGGGTACGAGCAGTACTTC; CDR3: CASSDGRGYEQYF
V: TRBV12-3/TRBV12-4; D: -; J: TRBJ2-1; size: few; DNA: TGTGCCAGCAGTTTATATCTTGCCAGCTACAATGAGCAGTTCTTC; CDR3: CASSLYLASYNEQFF
V: TRBV6-1; D: -; J: TRBJ1-6; size: many; DNA: TGTGCCAGCAGTGATGTGTGGGGAAATTCACCCCTCCACTTT; CDR3: CASSDVWGNSPLHF
V: TRBV2; D: TRBD2; J: TRBJ2-3; size: many; DNA: TGTGCCAGCAGCGGACTAGCGGTTAGCACAGATACGCAGTATTTT; CDR3: CASSGLAVSTDTQYF
V: TRBV12-3/TRBV12-4; D: -; J: TRBJ1-5; size: -; DNA: TGTGCCAGCAGTTTAGGCTGGGGGTATAGCAATCAGCCCCAGCATTTT; CDR3: CASSLGWGYSNQPQHF
V: TRBV5-4; D: -; J: TRBJ1-6; size: -; DNA: TGTGCCAGCAGCTCTGGGGGCGCAGGTCGTTATAATTCACCCCTCCACTTT; CDR3: CASSSGGAGRYNSPLHF
V: TRBV7-9; D: -; J: TRBJ2-1; size: -; DNA: TGTGCCAGCAGCCAAACGGTGGCAGTTTCCTACAATGAGCAGTTCTTC; CDR3: CASSQTVAVSYNEQFF
V: TRBV7-6; D: TRBD1; J: TRBJ1-1; size: many; DNA: TGTGCCAGCAGCTTTCCCGAGGAGGGAAACAGGGGGCCTAGCACTGAAGCTTTCTTT; CDR3: CASSFPEEGNRGPSTEAFF
V: TRBV7-8; D: -; J: TRBJ2-3; size: -; DNA: TGTGCCAGCAGCCTTTATTGGGGCACAGATACGCAGTATTTT; CDR3: CASSLYWGTDTQYF
V: TRBV6-5; D: -; J: TRBJ2-1; size: -; DNA: TGTGCCAGCAGTTACTCCGGTTACAATGAGCAGTTCTTC; CDR3: CASSYSGYNEQFF
V: TRBV19; D: TRBD1; J: TRBJ1-2; size: many; DNA: TGTGCCAGTAGTATAGATACAGGGGGACTATACTATGGCTACACCTTC; CDR3: CASSIDTGGLYYGYTF
V: TRBV4-1; D: TRBD1; J: TRBJ2-7; size: -; DNA: TGCGCCAGCAGCCAAGCTCAGGGGGCCTACGAGCAGTACTTC; CDR3: CASSQAQGAYEQYF
V: TRBV2; D: -; J: TRBJ2-7; size: few; DNA: TGTGCCAGCAGTGGTGCATCCTACGAGCAGTACTTC; CDR3: CASSGASYEQYF
V: TRBV5-1; D: -; J: TRBJ2-7; size: many; DNA: TGCGCCAGCAGCTTGGGTGGAGGGATGACCTACGAGCAGTACTTC; CDR3: CASSLGGGMTYEQYF